A single sample gave rise to the 15 T cell receptor beta chains below, sequenced in a study of response to subunit inactivated influenza vaccine. MiXCR was run by TCRdb on the RT-PCR reads, yielding one entry per CDR3 protein. Among about 500,000 distinct CDR3 sequences, approximately 17% were seen once, and the ten largest hold less than 4%. Source: CD4+ T cells sorted from PBMCs, taken less than 25 months after vaccination. The receptors shown here come from a man aged 50-75 years who received an inactivated influenza vaccine.

The chain couples TRBV5-1 to TRBJ1-1, with D unresolved. Trimming left V 0 bases short and J 8 bases short, with 11 bases between. There are 13 residues in the CDR3. Germline lookup yields CDR1 SGHRS and CDR2 YFSETQ. As DNA, the CDR3 is TGCGCCAGCAGCTTGGTCAGCGACGTGGAAGCTTTCTTT. It codes for CASSLVSDVEAFF.

This rearrangement joins TRBV7-2 to TRBJ2-4; TRBD2 might be the D (5 bases). The ends were cut back, 4 bases at V and 2 bases at J, with 18 bases in the middle. Germline CDR1 and CDR2: SGHTA and FQGNSA. The CDR3 runs 17 residues. The CDR3 DNA follows: TGTGCCAGCAGCTCCTTTTTGGGCGGGTGGTCCAAAAACATTCAGTACTTC. Translation: CASSSFLGGWSKNIQYF.

This clonotype was observed a few times. This sequence joins TRBV2 and TRBJ2-3; TRBD1 matches at 8 bases. The V and J ends lost 11 bases and 4 bases, in that order; junction bases with no gene match: 8. The CDR3 contains 13 residues. Germline values: CDR1 SNHLY, CDR2 FYNNEI. The CDR3 sequence: CAGQGARADTQYF. Here the CDR3 DNA reads TGTGCCGGCCAGGGGGCGCGGGCAGATACGCAGTATTTT.

This clonotype was seen a few times. CDR3 in DNA: TGCGCCAGCAGCCCCAATACAGGGTTTCCTGAAGCTTTCTTT. Its protein product is CASSPNTGFPEAFF. The chain recombines TRBV4-1 with TRBJ1-1; a possible D gene is TRBD1 (6 bases). This CDR3 region has 14 residues. V was shortened by 4 bases and J by 6 bases, with 15 bases between the two germline ends. Germline-derived CDR1 and CDR2 are MGHRA and YSYEKL.

This chain joins TRBV25-1 and TRBJ1-6, with a possible D match to TRBD1 (5 bases). V lost 8 bases, J lost 9 bases, and 17 bases lay in between. The CDR3 contains 14 residues. Germline CDR1 MGHDK, CDR2 SYGVNS. The CDR3 DNA sequence: TGTGCCAGCGGTCTGGGGGTGGTTGGTTCACCCCTCCACTTT. Amino acid sequence: CASGLGVVGSPLHF.

CDR3 loop: CASSQGPGADTQYF. CDR3 sequence (DNA): TGTGCCAGCAGCCAAGGGCCCGGCGCAGATACGCAGTATTTT. V and J are TRBV3-1 and TRBJ2-3; D remains unclear. CDR1 and CDR2 (germline): LGHDT, YNNKEL (reference sequence). V was pared by 1 base and J by 4 bases, with 9 bases between. The CDR3 contains 14 residues.

The chain uses TRBV10-3 and TRBJ2-5; D possibly corresponds to TRBD2 (5 bases). Trimming stripped 6 bases from V and 3 bases from J, with 11 bases between. This CDR3 contains 13 residues. Germline CDR1 reads ENHRY; CDR2 reads SYGVKD. CDR3 nucleotide sequence: TGTGCCATCAGGAGATCGGGGAAAGAGACCCAGTACTTC. Protein: CAIRRSGKETQYF.

The CDR3 reads CSVKQGSTNEKLFF. The CDR3 DNA is TGCAGCGTGAAACAGGGCTCGACTAATGAAAAACTGTTTTTT. This sequence joins TRBV29-1 and TRBJ1-4; D might be TRBD1 (6 bases). Germline CDR1 and CDR2: SQVTM and ANQGSEA. V was cut by 6 bases and J by 2 bases, with 13 bases left in between. The CDR3 sequence is 14 residues long. Full variable domain (outside the CDR3, taken from reference TRBV29-1 and TRBJ1-4): SAVISQKPSRDICQRGTSLTIQCQVDSQVTMMFWYRQQPGQSLTLIATANQGSEATYESGFVIDKFPISRPNLTFSTLTVSNMSPEDSSIYLCSVKQGSTNEKLFFGSGTQLSVL.

The chain uses TRBV4-3 and TRBJ2-2; 7 nucleotides agree with TRBD1. Germline V lookup: CDR1 LGHNA, CDR2 YSLEER. This CDR3 is built from 16 residues. V was clipped by 4 bases and J by 0 bases; unmatched bases: 5. CDR3 in DNA: TGCGCCAGCAGCCCCTCCGGGACAGCGAACACCGGGGAGCTGTTTTTT. Protein product: CASSPSGTANTGELFF.

This clonotype was detected a few times. The CDR3 loop is CASSVAPSMNEQFF. The CDR3 region has the DNA TGTGCCAGCAGCGTTGCCCCCTCTATGAATGAGCAGTTCTTC. V and J are TRBV9 and TRBJ2-1; D not certain. Trimming removed 2 bases at V and 7 bases at J, with 13 bases between. The CDR3 contains 14 residues. From germline, CDR1 is SGDLS and CDR2 YYNGEE.

The chain couples TRBV20-1 to TRBJ1-6, with 9 nucleotides matching TRBD1. Germline V gives CDR1 DFQATT, CDR2 SNEGSKA (reference sequence). This CDR3 region has 15 residues. J was trimmed by 7 bases and V by 5 bases; bases with no gene match: 9. CDR3 in DNA: TGCAGTGCTCCCCGACAGGGGGGAGTCAATTCACCCCTCCACTTT. Translating gives CSAPRQGGVNSPLHF.

This chain's CDR3 is CSARDRRVYNEQFF. In nucleotides, the CDR3 is TGCAGTGCTAGAGACCGGAGGGTATACAATGAGCAGTTCTTC. J is TRBJ2-1 and V is TRBV20-1; perhaps TRBD2 as D (6 bases). This CDR3 contains 14 residues. V lost 0 bases and J 4 bases, leaving 10 bases between the germline ends. CDR1 and CDR2 (germline): DFQATT, SNEGSKA (reference sequence).

The chain employs TRBV12-3 or TRBV12-4 and TRBJ2-3; weak D call: TRBD2 (5 bases). V was cut by 5 bases and J by 11 bases, with 20 bases left in between. The CDR3 sequence is 14 residues long. The CDR3 region is CASSPDPRVLEQYF. As DNA, the CDR3 is TGTGCCAGCAGTCCAGACCCGAGGGTATTGGAGCAGTATTTT.

This clonotype was counted a few times. The chain uses TRBV2 and TRBJ2-7; tentatively, D is TRBD2 (5 bases). Trimming took 7 bases from V and 6 from J, leaving 16 bases between them. Germline CDR1 SNHLY, CDR2 FYNNEI. The CDR3 has 13 amino acids. CDR3 DNA: TGTGCCAGCACTTCCCTGGGAGTACTCGAGCAGTACTTC. Translated, it gives CASTSLGVLEQYF.

The rearrangement joins TRBV10-3 to TRBJ2-7; D is unclear. Germline V CDR1 and CDR2: ENHRY, SYGVKD. The length of the CDR3 is 14 residues. Trimming cost V 6 bases and J 4 bases, with 16 bases left between them. The CDR3 DNA reads TGTGCCATCAGGGCACAAGGTTTTGTGTACGAGCAGTACTTC. Amino acid sequence: CAIRAQGFVYEQYF.